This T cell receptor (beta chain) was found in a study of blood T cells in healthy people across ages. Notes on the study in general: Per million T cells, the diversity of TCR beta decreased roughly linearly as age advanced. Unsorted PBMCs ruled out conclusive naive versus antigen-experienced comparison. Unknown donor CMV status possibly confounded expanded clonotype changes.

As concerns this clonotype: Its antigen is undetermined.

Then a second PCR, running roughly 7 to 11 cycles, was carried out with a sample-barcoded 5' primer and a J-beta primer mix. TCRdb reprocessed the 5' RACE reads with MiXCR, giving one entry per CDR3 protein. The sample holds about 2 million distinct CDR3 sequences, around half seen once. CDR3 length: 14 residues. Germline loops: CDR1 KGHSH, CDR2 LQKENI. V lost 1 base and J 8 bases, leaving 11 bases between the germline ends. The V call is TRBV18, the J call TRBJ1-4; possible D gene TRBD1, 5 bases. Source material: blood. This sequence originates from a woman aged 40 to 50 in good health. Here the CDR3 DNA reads TGTGCCAGCTCACCACAGGGGAGAGACGAAAAACTGTTTTTT. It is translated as CASSPQGRDEKLFF.